These T cell receptor beta chains were read from a single sample in a study of cytomegalovirus exposure and HLA in healthy donors. The data were produced by immunoSEQ multiplex PCR, yet TCRdb's version contains in-frame clones alone and is incomplete. Altogether around 190,000 clones are present, around 77% being singletons, with the ten largest covering about 2.4%. Sequencing was carried out using PBMCs. Every receptor here comes from a man aged 55 to 70 in good health and CMV-seronegative. The CDR3 runs from the conserved cysteine through the conserved F or W. Each record gives: D gene, J gene, V gene, CDR3 DNA, CDR3 protein. The D gene is left open where the match is weak.

>-|TRBJ1-1|TRBV28
TGTGCCAGCAGTTTCGGGGGGACACCGAGGTACACTGAAGCTTTCTTT
CASSFGGTPRYTEAFF
>TRBD1|TRBJ1-2|TRBV28
TGTGCCAGCAGTTTGGTGGACAGGGCCTATGGCTACACCTTC
CASSLVDRAYGYTF
>-|TRBJ1-5|TRBV6-1
TGTGCCAGCAGTGAAAGGGGCAGCAATCAGCCCCAGCATTTT
CASSERGSNQPQHF
>-|TRBJ1-2|TRBV29-1
TGCAGCGCTAGGGACACGAACTATGGCTACACCTTC
CSARDTNYGYTF
>-|TRBJ2-6|TRBV5-1
TGCGCCAGCAGCCCTGGAGGGGGCCGAGCCTCTGGGGCCAACGTCCTGACTTTC
CASSPGGGRASGANVLTF
>TRBD2|TRBJ2-7|TRBV27
TGTGCCAGCAGTTCGACTAGCGGGGGTCCATATCACGAGCAGTACTTC
CASSSTSGGPYHEQYF
>-|TRBJ1-2|TRBV4-1
TGCGCCAGCAGCCAAGAAAGGAGCGCTAACTATGGCTACACCTTC
CASSQERSANYGYTF
>TRBD1|TRBJ1-4|TRBV4-3
TGCGCCAGCAGCCATAGAGGGGGCAATAATGAAAAACTGTTTTTT
CASSHRGGNNEKLFF
>-|TRBJ2-1|TRBV5-6
TGTGCCAGCAGCATGGACAACAATGAGCAGTTCTTC
CASSMDNNEQFF
>-|TRBJ1-2|TRBV6-5
TGTGCCAGCAGTTACCTTGGCTATTCCGGGGGTGGCTACACCTTC
CASSYLGYSGGGYTF